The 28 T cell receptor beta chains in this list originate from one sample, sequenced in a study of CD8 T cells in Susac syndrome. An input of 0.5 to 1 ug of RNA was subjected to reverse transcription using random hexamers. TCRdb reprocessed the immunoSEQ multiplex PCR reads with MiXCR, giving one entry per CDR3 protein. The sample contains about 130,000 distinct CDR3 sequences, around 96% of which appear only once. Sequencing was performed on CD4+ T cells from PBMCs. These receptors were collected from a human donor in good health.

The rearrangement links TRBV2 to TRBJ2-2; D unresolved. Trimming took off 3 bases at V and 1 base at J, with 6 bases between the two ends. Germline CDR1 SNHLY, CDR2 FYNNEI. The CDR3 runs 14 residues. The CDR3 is CASSDSLNTGELFF. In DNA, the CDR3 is TGTGCCAGCAGTGACAGTTTGAACACCGGGGAGCTGTTTTTT.

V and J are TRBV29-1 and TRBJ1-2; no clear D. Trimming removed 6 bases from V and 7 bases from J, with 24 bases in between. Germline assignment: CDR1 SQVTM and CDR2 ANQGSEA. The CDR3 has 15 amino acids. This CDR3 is CSVARDKDGASGYTF. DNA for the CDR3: TGCAGCGTAGCCCGCGACAAGGATGGAGCTAGTGGCTACACCTTC.

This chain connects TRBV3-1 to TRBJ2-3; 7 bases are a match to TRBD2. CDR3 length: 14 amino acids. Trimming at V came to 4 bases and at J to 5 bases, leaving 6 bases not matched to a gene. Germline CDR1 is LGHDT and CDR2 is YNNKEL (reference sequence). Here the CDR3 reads CASSPSGGGDTQYF. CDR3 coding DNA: TGTGCCAGCAGCCCATCGGGAGGAGGAGATACGCAGTATTTT.

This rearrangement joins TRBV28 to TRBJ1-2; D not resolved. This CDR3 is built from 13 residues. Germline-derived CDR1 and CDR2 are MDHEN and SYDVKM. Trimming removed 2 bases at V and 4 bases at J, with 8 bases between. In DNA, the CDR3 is TGTGCCAGCAGTTTACCGATTGCCTATGGCTACACCTTC. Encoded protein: CASSLPIAYGYTF.

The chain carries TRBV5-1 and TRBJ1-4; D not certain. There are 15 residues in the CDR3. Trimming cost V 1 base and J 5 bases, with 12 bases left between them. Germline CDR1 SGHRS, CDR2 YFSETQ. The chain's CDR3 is CASSLMAAGNEKLFF. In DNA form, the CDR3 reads TGCGCCAGCAGCTTGATGGCGGCAGGCAATGAAAAACTGTTTTTT.

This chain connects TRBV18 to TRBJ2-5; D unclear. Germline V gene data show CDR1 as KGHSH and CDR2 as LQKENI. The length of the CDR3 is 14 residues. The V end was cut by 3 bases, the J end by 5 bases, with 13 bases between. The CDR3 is CASSPRTLAETQYF. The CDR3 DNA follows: TGTGCCAGCTCACCGAGAACACTCGCGGAGACCCAGTACTTC.

This CDR3 reads CSVKLAGASNQPQHF. CDR3 DNA sequence: TGCAGCGTTAAGCTCGCAGGAGCTAGCAATCAGCCCCAGCATTTT. The chain is built from TRBV29-1 and TRBJ1-5, with D uncertain. The CDR3 has 15 residues. V dropped 5 bases and J dropped 0 bases, with 14 bases sitting between them. The germline V gene encodes CDR1 SQVTM and CDR2 ANQGSEA.

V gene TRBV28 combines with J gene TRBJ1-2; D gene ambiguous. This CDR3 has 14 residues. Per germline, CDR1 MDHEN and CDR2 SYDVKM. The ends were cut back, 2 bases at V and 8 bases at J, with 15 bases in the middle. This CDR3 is CASSLGRTDGGYTF. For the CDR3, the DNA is TGTGCCAGCAGTTTAGGACGTACCGACGGGGGCTACACCTTC.

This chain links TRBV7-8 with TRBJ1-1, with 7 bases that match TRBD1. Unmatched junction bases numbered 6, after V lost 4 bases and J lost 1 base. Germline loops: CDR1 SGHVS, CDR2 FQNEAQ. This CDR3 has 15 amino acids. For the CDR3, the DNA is TGTGCCAGCAGCTGGGGACAGTCAAAGAACACTGAAGCTTTCTTT. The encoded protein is CASSWGQSKNTEAFF.

The CDR3 nucleotides are TGCGCCAGCAGCCAAGATCCGACAAACAGAAACATTCAGTACTTC. It is translated as CASSQDPTNRNIQYF. The rearrangement links TRBV4-1 to TRBJ2-4; D gene unclear. The CDR3 runs 15 residues. V was shortened by 0 bases and J by 6 bases, with 12 bases between the two germline ends. Germline V lookup: CDR1 MGHRA, CDR2 YSYEKL.

The CDR3 loop reads CSARAGSSGNTIYF. In DNA form, the CDR3 reads TGCAGTGCTAGAGCAGGGAGCTCTGGAAACACCATATATTTT. This chain connects TRBV20-1 to TRBJ1-3; the D gene is possibly TRBD1 (5 bases). Germline assignment: CDR1 DFQATT and CDR2 SNEGSKA (reference sequence). The CDR3 sequence is 14 residues long. V was cut by 1 base and J by 0 bases, with 7 bases left in between.

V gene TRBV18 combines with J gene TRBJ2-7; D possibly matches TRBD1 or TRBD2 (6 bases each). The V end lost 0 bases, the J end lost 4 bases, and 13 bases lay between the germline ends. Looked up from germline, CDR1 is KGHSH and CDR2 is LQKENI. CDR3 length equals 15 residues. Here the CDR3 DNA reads TGTGCCAGCTCACCACCGTCGGGGGCGATATACGAGCAGTACTTC. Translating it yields CASSPPSGAIYEQYF. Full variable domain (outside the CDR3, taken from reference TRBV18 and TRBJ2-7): NAGVMQNPRHLVRRRGQEARLRCSPMKGHSHVYWYRQLPEEGLKFMVYLQKENIIDESGMPKERFSAEFPKEGPSILRIQQVVRGDSAAYFCASSPPSGAIYEQYFGPGTRLTVT.

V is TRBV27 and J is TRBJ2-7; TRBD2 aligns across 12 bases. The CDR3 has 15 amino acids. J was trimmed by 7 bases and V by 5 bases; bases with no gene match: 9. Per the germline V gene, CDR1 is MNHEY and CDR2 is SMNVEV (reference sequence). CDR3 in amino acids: CASSGLAGGLGEQYF. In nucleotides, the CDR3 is TGTGCCAGCAGTGGCCTAGCGGGAGGGCTGGGGGAGCAGTACTTC.

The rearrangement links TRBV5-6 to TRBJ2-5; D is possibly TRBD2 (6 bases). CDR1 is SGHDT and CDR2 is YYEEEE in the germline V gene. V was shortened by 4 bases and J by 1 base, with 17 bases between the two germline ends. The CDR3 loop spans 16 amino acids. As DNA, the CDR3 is TGTGCCAGCAGCCGACGGCGGGAAAGTATCCAAGAGACCCAGTACTTC. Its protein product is CASSRRRESIQETQYF.

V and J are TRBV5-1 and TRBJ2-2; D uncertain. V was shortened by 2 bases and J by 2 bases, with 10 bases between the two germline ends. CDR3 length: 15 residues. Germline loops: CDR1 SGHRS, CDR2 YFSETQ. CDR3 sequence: CASSLRMTNTGELFF. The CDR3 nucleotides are TGCGCCAGCAGCTTACGAATGACTAACACCGGGGAGCTGTTTTTT.

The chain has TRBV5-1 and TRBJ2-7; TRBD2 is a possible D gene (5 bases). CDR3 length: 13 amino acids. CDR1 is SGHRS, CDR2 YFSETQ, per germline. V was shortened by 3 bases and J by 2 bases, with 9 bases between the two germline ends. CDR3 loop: CASSSRTPYEQYF. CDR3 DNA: TGCGCCAGCAGCTCCCGGACTCCCTACGAGCAGTACTTC.

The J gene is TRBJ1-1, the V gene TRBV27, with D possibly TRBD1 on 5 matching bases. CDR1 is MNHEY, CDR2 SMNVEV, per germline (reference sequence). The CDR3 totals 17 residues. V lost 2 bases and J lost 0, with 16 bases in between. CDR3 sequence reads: CASSLKVGQVMNTEAFF. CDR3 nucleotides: TGTGCCAGCAGTTTAAAAGTGGGGCAGGTCATGAACACTGAAGCTTTCTTT.

The CDR3 region is CASSLAGPSYTGELFF. CDR3 in DNA: TGTGCCAGCAGCTTAGCCGGTCCCTCATACACCGGGGAGCTGTTTTTT. This sequence joins TRBV7-9 and TRBJ2-2; no firm D call. Germline loops: CDR1 SEHNR, CDR2 FQNEAQ (reference sequence). CDR3 length equals 16 residues. V was clipped by 0 bases and J by 3 bases, with 11 bases between them.

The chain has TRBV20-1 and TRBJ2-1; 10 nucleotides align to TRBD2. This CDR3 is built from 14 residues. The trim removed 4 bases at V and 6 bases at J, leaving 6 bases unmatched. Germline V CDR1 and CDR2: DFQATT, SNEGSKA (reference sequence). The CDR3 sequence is CSATSGSGLNEQFF. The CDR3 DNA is TGCAGTGCTACTAGCGGGAGTGGACTCAATGAGCAGTTCTTC.

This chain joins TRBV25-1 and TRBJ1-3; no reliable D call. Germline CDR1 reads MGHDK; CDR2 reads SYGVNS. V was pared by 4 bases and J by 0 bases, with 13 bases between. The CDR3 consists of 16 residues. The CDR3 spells CASSGGLSFSGNTIYF. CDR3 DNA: TGTGCCAGCAGTGGAGGTCTGTCTTTCTCTGGAAACACCATATATTTT.

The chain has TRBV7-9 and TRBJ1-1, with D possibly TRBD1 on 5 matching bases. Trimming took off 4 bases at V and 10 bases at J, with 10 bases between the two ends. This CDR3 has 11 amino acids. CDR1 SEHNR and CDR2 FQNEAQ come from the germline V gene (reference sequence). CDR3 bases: TGTGCCAGCAGCTCGGGACCTGGAGCTTTCTTT. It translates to CASSSGPGAFF.

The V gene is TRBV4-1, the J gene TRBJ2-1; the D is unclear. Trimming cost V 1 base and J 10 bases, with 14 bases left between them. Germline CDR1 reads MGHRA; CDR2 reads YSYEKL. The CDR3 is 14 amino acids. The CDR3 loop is CASSQALVLGEQFF. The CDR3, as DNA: TGCGCCAGCAGCCAAGCACTGGTACTGGGCGAGCAGTTCTTC.

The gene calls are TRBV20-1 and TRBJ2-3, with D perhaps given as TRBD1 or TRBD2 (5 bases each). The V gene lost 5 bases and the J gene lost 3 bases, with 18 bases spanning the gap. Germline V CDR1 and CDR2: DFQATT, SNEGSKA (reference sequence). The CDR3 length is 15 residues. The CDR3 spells CSASPIGGATDTQYF. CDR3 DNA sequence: TGCAGTGCTTCCCCTATTGGGGGAGCAACAGATACGCAGTATTTT.

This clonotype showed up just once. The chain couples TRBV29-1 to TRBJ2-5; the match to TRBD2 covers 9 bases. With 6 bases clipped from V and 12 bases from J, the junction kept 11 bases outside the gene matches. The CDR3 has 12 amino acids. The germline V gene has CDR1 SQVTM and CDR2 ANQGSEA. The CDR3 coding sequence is TGCAGCGTCGGCCTGCGGGAGGGCGCGAAGTACTTC. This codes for CSVGLREGAKYF. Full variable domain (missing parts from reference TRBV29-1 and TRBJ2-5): SAVISQKPSRDICQRGTSLTIQCQVDSQVTMMFWYRQQPGQSLTLIATANQGSEATYESGFVIDKFPISRPNLTFSTLTVSNMSPEDSSIYLCSVGLREGAKYFGPGTRLLVL.

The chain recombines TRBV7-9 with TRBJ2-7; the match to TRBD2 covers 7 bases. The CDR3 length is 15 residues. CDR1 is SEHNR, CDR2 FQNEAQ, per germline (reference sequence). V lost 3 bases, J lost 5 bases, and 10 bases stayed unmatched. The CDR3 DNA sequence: TGTGCCAGCAGCTTGGGGCTAGCGGAGCAAAACGAGCAGTACTTC. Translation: CASSLGLAEQNEQYF. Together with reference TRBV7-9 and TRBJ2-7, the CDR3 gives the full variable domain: DTGVSQNPRHKITKRGQNVTFRCDPISEHNRLYWYRQTLGQGPEFLTYFQNEAQLEKSRLLSDRFSAERPKGSFSTLEIQRTEQGDSAMYLCASSLGLAEQNEQYFGPGTRLTVT.

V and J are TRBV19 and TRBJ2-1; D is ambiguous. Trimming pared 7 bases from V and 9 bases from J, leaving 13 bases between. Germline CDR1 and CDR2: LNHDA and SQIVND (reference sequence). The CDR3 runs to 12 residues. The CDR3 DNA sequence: TGTGCCAGTAACGACCGAGCTGTTGAGCAGTTCTTC. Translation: CASNDRAVEQFF.

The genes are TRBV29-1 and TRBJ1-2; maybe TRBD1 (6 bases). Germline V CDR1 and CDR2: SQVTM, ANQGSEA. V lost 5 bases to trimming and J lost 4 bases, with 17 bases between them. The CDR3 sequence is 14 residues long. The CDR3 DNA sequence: TGCAGCGTTTCGTGGGGGGCACTCGTCTATGGCTACACCTTC. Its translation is CSVSWGALVYGYTF. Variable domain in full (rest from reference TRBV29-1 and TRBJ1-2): SAVISQKPSRDICQRGTSLTIQCQVDSQVTMMFWYRQQPGQSLTLIATANQGSEATYESGFVIDKFPISRPNLTFSTLTVSNMSPEDSSIYLCSVSWGALVYGYTFGSGTRLTVV.

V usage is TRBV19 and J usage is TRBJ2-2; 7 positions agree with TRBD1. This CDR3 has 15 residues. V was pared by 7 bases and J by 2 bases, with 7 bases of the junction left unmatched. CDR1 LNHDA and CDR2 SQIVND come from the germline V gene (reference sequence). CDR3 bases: TGTGCCAGTAATAGTCGGGACAGAAACACCGGGGAGCTGTTTTTT. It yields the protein CASNSRDRNTGELFF.